Presented here are 17 T cell receptor beta chains from one specimen sequenced in a study of T cell repertoires in cytomegalovirus infection. MiXCR was run by TCRdb on the reads, yielding one entry per CDR3 protein. The sample consists of 250,000 or so distinct CDR3 sequences, 17% of them appearing once. Input material: CD8+ T cells from PBMCs. The receptors shown here come from a human donor in good health (CMV status not recorded). Some clones in this sample may be carry-over from other donors' samples.

This clonotype occurred many times. V is TRBV7-6 and J is TRBJ2-7, with D tentatively TRBD1 (6 bases). CDR1 is SGHVS, CDR2 FNYEAQ, per germline. The CDR3 runs to 15 residues. V lost 0 bases to trimming and J lost 3 bases, with 12 bases between them. The chain's CDR3 is CASSLAGTSHYEQYF. Written as DNA, the CDR3 is TGTGCCAGCAGCTTAGCCGGGACAAGCCACTACGAGCAGTACTTC. Based on the CDR3 plus reference TRBV7-6 and TRBJ2-7, the full variable domain is GAGVSQSPRYKVTKRGQDVALRCDPISGHVSLYWYRQALGQGPEFLTYFNYEAQQDKSGLPNDRFSAERPEGSISTLTIQRTEQRDSAMYRCASSLAGTSHYEQYFGPGTRLTVT.

The V call is TRBV11-2, the J call TRBJ2-2; TRBD1 matches at 7 bases. Germline-derived CDR1 and CDR2 are SGHAT and FQNNGV. V lost 1 base, J lost 2 bases, and 13 bases stayed unmatched. The CDR3 spans 19 residues. The CDR3 DNA follows: TGTGCCAGCAGCTTAGGGTGGGGGCCAGGGGGAGTAAACACCGGGGAGCTGTTTTTT. Its translation is CASSLGWGPGGVNTGELFF.

This clonotype was counted a few times. This chain connects TRBV4-3 to TRBJ2-7; D ambiguous. CDR1 is LGHNA and CDR2 is YSLEER in the germline V gene. Trimming removed 1 base from V and 4 bases from J, with 8 bases in between. CDR3 length equals 13 residues. The CDR3 DNA reads TGCGCCAGCAGCCAAGGCTTCGGATACGAGCAGTACTTC. The encoded protein is CASSQGFGYEQYF.

This clonotype was counted only a few times. CDR3 coding DNA: TGTGCCAGCAGCCAGGGACAGCTCCAAGAGACCCAGTACTTC. Translated: CASSQGQLQETQYF. The rearrangement joins TRBV11-2 to TRBJ2-5; 7 nucleotides agree with TRBD1. The germline gives CDR1 SGHAT, CDR2 FQNNGV. Trimming cost V 5 bases and J 1 base; bases outside gene matches: 4. The CDR3 consists of 14 residues.

This clonotype occurred a few times. V gene TRBV19 combines with J gene TRBJ2-1; TRBD2 aligns across 15 bases. The trim removed 2 bases at V and 3 bases at J, leaving 11 bases unmatched. The CDR3 totals 20 residues. Germline loops: CDR1 LNHDA, CDR2 SQIVND (reference sequence). This CDR3 is CASSIHSGLAGGQLYNEQFF. DNA of the CDR3: TGTGCCAGTAGTATACACTCCGGACTAGCGGGGGGGCAGCTCTACAATGAGCAGTTCTTC.

The V and J genes are TRBV15 and TRBJ2-7; maybe TRBD1 (6 bases). The CDR3 totals 16 residues. The V gene's germline CDR1 is LNHNV and CDR2 YYDKDF (reference sequence). Deletions cut 1 base from V and 6 bases from J, with 19 bases between. For the CDR3, the DNA is TGTGCCACCAGCAGAGGAGGACAGTCCGTTGAGGGCGAGCAGTACTTC. Amino acid sequence: CATSRGGQSVEGEQYF.

The rearrangement links TRBV6-5 to TRBJ2-1; 15 positions agree with TRBD2. Trimming at V came to 6 bases and at J to 5 bases, leaving 5 bases not matched to a gene. The germline V gene has CDR1 MNHEY and CDR2 SVGAGI. The CDR3 totals 16 residues. Written as DNA, the CDR3 is TGTGCCAGCAGGGGACTAGCGGGGGGCCTAGACAATGAGCAGTTCTTC. Translating gives CASRGLAGGLDNEQFF.

V is TRBV25-1 and J is TRBJ2-1; D not resolved. V lost 8 bases, J lost 6 bases, and 20 bases lay in between. Germline V gene sequence: CDR1 MGHDK, CDR2 SYGVNS. The CDR3 has 15 amino acids. CDR3 loop: CASATWVTGINEQFF. In nucleotides, the CDR3 is TGTGCCAGCGCGACCTGGGTGACTGGAATCAATGAGCAGTTCTTC.

The chain carries TRBV20-1 and TRBJ1-1; D is uncertain. Germline CDR1 DFQATT, CDR2 SNEGSKA (reference sequence). Trimming shortened V by 3 bases and J by 5 bases, and 19 bases separated the two germline ends. This CDR3 contains 15 residues. The CDR3, as DNA: TGCAGTGCTAGGTTCGGTCTGGCCACGGGGACTGAAGCTTTCTTT. Its translation: CSARFGLATGTEAFF.

This clonotype was seen many times. V usage is TRBV15 and J usage is TRBJ1-2, with D possibly matching TRBD1 (5 bases). Per the germline V gene, CDR1 is LNHNV and CDR2 is YYDKDF (reference sequence). This CDR3 comprises 17 residues. V gave up 0 bases and J gave up 6 bases, with 20 bases separating them. The CDR3 DNA follows: TGTGCCACCAGCAGAGATCTTGGGGGACGGACCTCTCATGGCTACACCTTC. Protein product: CATSRDLGGRTSHGYTF.

The gene calls are TRBV6-2 or TRBV6-3 and TRBJ1-1; TRBD1 matches at 7 bases. The CDR3 extends over 14 amino acids. Trimming removed 5 bases from V and 5 bases from J; junction bases left unmatched: 8. The germline V gene has CDR1 MNHEY and CDR2 SVGEGT. The CDR3 nucleotides are TGTGCCAGCAGTCTAACGACAGGGCGTACTGAAGCTTTCTTT. This encodes CASSLTTGRTEAFF.

The chain links TRBV6-8 to TRBJ2-1; D is perhaps TRBD1 or TRBD2 (5 bases each). The V end lost 5 bases, the J end lost 5 bases, and 16 bases lay between the germline ends. Germline CDR1 is MNHGY and CDR2 is SAAAGT. CDR3 size: 15 residues. CDR3 sequence (DNA): TGTGCCAGCAGTACGGGACGGTTTTCTAACAATGAGCAGTTCTTC. This codes for CASSTGRFSNNEQFF.

This clonotype was counted at least ten times. The chain couples TRBV11-2 to TRBJ1-4, with D possibly being TRBD1 (5 bases). The germline CDR1 and CDR2 sequences are SGHAT and FQNNGV. The CDR3 extends over 18 amino acids. V dropped 4 bases and J dropped 4 bases, with 22 bases sitting between them. The CDR3 reads CASSWGTLIGGVNEKLFF. DNA for the CDR3: TGTGCCAGCAGCTGGGGCACGTTGATTGGGGGAGTTAATGAAAAACTGTTTTTT.

This clonotype was counted ten times or more. V usage is TRBV7-9 and J usage is TRBJ2-3, with a possible D match to TRBD2 (7 bases). There are 16 residues in the CDR3. Germline V gene sequence: CDR1 SEHNR, CDR2 FQNEAQ (reference sequence). Trimming removed 2 bases at V and 4 bases at J, with 16 bases between. In DNA, the CDR3 is TGTGCCAGCAGCTTAAGCCCGACGGGGGGCGCAGATACGCAGTATTTT. Its protein product is CASSLSPTGGADTQYF. The full variable domain, with the rest looked up from reference TRBV7-9 and TRBJ2-3, is DTGVSQNPRHKITKRGQNVTFRCDPISEHNRLYWYRQTLGQGPEFLTYFQNEAQLEKSRLLSDRFSAERPKGSFSTLEIQRTEQGDSAMYLCASSLSPTGGADTQYFGPGTRLTVL.

This clonotype has a handful of counts. This chain links TRBV12-5 with TRBJ1-6; 9 nucleotides match TRBD1. V shed 6 bases, J shed 0 bases, and the junction held 15 bases outside the gene matches. The CDR3 is 20 residues long. Germline lookup yields CDR1 LGHNT and CDR2 FRNRAP. CDR3 region: CASGLRTGTGPSSYNSPLHF. CDR3 bases: TGTGCTAGTGGCCTTAGAACCGGGACAGGGCCAAGCTCCTATAATTCACCCCTCCACTTT.

This clonotype was counted ten times or more. The rearrangement uses TRBV7-6 and TRBJ1-6; D is possibly TRBD1 (6 bases). The CDR3 extends over 16 amino acids. Germline V lookup: CDR1 SGHVS, CDR2 FNYEAQ. Trimming took off 5 bases at V and 9 bases at J, with 20 bases between the two ends. The CDR3 DNA reads as TGTGCCAGCAGCCAAATGGACAGAATCTTAGGTTCACCCCTCCACTTT. This encodes CASSQMDRILGSPLHF. The whole variable domain, filled in from reference TRBV7-6 and TRBJ1-6, reads GAGVSQSPRYKVTKRGQDVALRCDPISGHVSLYWYRQALGQGPEFLTYFNYEAQQDKSGLPNDRFSAERPEGSISTLTIQRTEQRDSAMYRCASSQMDRILGSPLHFGNGTRLTVT.

Only a few counts were recorded for this clonotype. The chain has TRBV6-1 and TRBJ2-7; 9 nucleotides agree with TRBD2. The CDR3 is 14 amino acids. V lost 5 bases to trimming and J lost 4 bases; unmatched junction nucleotides: 6. Germline lookup yields CDR1 MNHNS and CDR2 SASEGT. For the CDR3, the DNA is TGTGCCAGCAGTAGACTAGCGGAAATATACGAGCAGTACTTC. Amino acids: CASSRLAEIYEQYF.